This T cell receptor beta chain comes out of a study of blood T cell repertoires in COVID-19. Study summary: Both acute and convalescent COVID-19 samples were obtained from the United States, Italy and Spain. PBMCs, B-cell-depleted T cells, or T cells were the source of the cDNA or gDNA that made up the material.

Germline trimming cut 0 bases from V and 0 bases from J; bases unmatched to any gene: 3. CDR3 size: 18 residues. The V gene's germline CDR1 is SGDLS and CDR2 YYNGEE. Original processing notes: By means of reference gene primer amplification, nucleated cell counts were estimated. Some clones are missing from TCRdb's copy, which holds only in-frame ones; the method was immunoSEQ multiplex PCR. For V, J and clone size, that table is used; D and trimming come from the DNA. This table has more than 75,000 clones, 80% to 90% appearing once. This chain uses TRBV9 with TRBJ2-1, with 13 positions matching TRBD2. The clonotype was recovered from a man of 80 years or more with active or convalescent COVID-19. Sequenced input: peripheral blood. CDR3 coding DNA: TGTGCCAGCAGCGTAGCCTGGACTAGCGGGAGCTCCTACAATGAGCAGTTCTTC. Translating gives CASSVAWTSGSSYNEQFF. The whole variable domain, filled in from reference TRBV9 and TRBJ2-1, reads DSGVTQTPKHLITATGQRVTLRCSPRSGDLSVYWYQQSLDQGLQFLIQYYNGEERAKGNILERFSAQQFPDLHSELNLSSLELGDSALYFCASSVAWTSGSSYNEQFFGPGTRLTVL.